Below, 13 T cell receptor beta chains from the same sample are listed, as sequenced in a study of cytomegalovirus exposure and HLA in healthy donors. PCR involved 60 Vbeta and 13 Jbeta primers. Measured with immunoSEQ multiplex PCR; TCRdb has only the in-frame clones, and not every one. This sample carries roughly 180,000 clones, 77% of them seen once, and the ten largest clones take 1.4%. Sequencing input: PBMCs. These receptor sequences come from a man aged 18 to 30 in good health and CMV-seronegative.

This sequence joins TRBV11-2 and TRBJ1-2; 10 bases are shared with TRBD1. The J segment lost 5 bases and the V segment lost 3 bases, leaving 0 bases of the junction unmatched. This CDR3 has 13 residues. The germline V gene encodes CDR1 SGHAT and CDR2 FQNNGV. Here the CDR3 DNA reads TGTGCCAGCAGCTTGGACAGGGGGTATGGCTACACCTTC. Encoded protein: CASSLDRGYGYTF.

The rearrangement uses TRBV27 and TRBJ2-1, with TRBD2 as a possible D gene (7 bases). Germline CDR1 is MNHEY and CDR2 is SMNVEV (reference sequence). V was trimmed by 7 bases and J by 8 bases, leaving 21 bases between them. The CDR3 is 15 amino acids. CDR3 protein: CASKIGGGGIDEQFF. The CDR3 bases are TGTGCCAGCAAAATCGGGGGAGGGGGTATCGATGAGCAGTTCTTC.

The table lists this clone with a count of one. The chain links TRBV7-3 to TRBJ2-1; 7 bases map to TRBD1. CDR1 SGHTA and CDR2 FQGTGA come from the germline V gene. The CDR3 spans 15 residues. V lost 5 bases, J lost 2 bases, and 6 bases stayed unmatched. The CDR3 bases are TGTGCCAGCAGCCCATCAGGGGGAGCCTACAATGAGCAGTTCTTC. Translating it yields CASSPSGGAYNEQFF.

The chain links TRBV15 to TRBJ1-2; 7 positions match TRBD1. The V gene's germline CDR1 is LNHNV and CDR2 YYDKDF (reference sequence). CDR3 length equals 14 residues. The V segment lost 6 bases and the J segment 8 bases; nucleotides outside the gene matches: 12. The CDR3: CATRATLQGEGYTF. The CDR3 DNA sequence: TGTGCCACCAGAGCAACCCTCCAGGGGGAGGGCTACACCTTC.

Notes on this clone: This sample also contains other DNA sequences that code for the same CDR3. J is TRBJ1-2 and V is TRBV14; D perhaps matches TRBD1 (6 bases). The germline V and J ends were trimmed by 4 bases and 5 bases, with 11 bases remaining between them. This CDR3 spans 13 amino acids. CDR1 is SGHDN, CDR2 FVKESK, per germline. This CDR3 is CASSPQGYYGYTF. Here the CDR3 DNA reads TGTGCCAGCAGCCCACAGGGTTATTATGGCTACACCTTC.

This chain joins TRBV7-2 and TRBJ1-1; a possible D gene is TRBD1 (6 bases). Germline-derived CDR1 and CDR2 are SGHTA and FQGNSA. Trimming removed 3 bases at V and 0 bases at J, with 11 bases between. This CDR3 region has 15 residues. Here the CDR3 reads CASSFDRLLNTEAFF. The CDR3 DNA reads as TGTGCCAGCAGCTTCGACAGGCTCCTGAACACTGAAGCTTTCTTT. The full variable domain, its missing parts supplied by reference TRBV7-2 and TRBJ1-1, is GAGVSQSPSNKVTEKGKDVELRCDPISGHTALYWYRQSLGQGLEFLIYFQGNSAPDKSGLPSDRFSAERTGGSVSTLTIQRTQQEDSAVYLCASSFDRLLNTEAFFGQGTRLTVV.

This clone was counted a single time. CDR3: CASSLITGRETQYF. CDR3 sequence (DNA): TGTGCCAGCAGCTTAATAACAGGGCGGGAGACCCAGTACTTC. This sequence joins TRBV5-6 and TRBJ2-5; tentative D call: TRBD1 (6 bases). This CDR3 spans 14 amino acids. Germline V gives CDR1 SGHDT, CDR2 YYEEEE. V was trimmed by 2 bases and J by 5 bases, leaving 13 bases between them.

Comment on this clone: In the same sample, other DNA sequences code for this CDR3. The chain links TRBV30 to TRBJ1-5, with D unclear. The CDR3 covers 13 residues. Germline-derived CDR1 and CDR2 are GTSNPN and SVGIG (reference sequence). V was pared by 3 bases and J by 0 bases, with 6 bases between. The CDR3 DNA sequence: TGTGCCTGGAGCGATAGTAGCAATCAGCCCCAGCATTTT. It translates to CAWSDSSNQPQHF.

Worth noting for this clone: One junction end disagrees with the germline gene, perhaps due to a read error. This chain uses TRBV7-9 with TRBJ1-1; no clear D. Germline V CDR1 and CDR2: SEHNR, FQNEAQ (reference sequence). The CDR3 loop spans 14 amino acids. CDR3 in amino acids: CSSSLREGGTEAFF. The DNA for the CDR3 is TGTTCCAGCAGCCTACGGGAGGGAGGTACTGAAGCTTTCTTT.

The chain joins TRBV4-2 to TRBJ1-1; 7 bases are a match to TRBD1. The CDR3 runs to 15 residues. CDR1 and CDR2 (germline): LGHNA, YNFKEQ. The J segment lost 5 bases and the V segment lost 3 bases, leaving 9 bases of the junction unmatched. CDR3 sequence: CASSHQQGMETEAFF. Here the CDR3 DNA reads TGTGCCAGCAGCCACCAACAGGGGATGGAAACTGAAGCTTTCTTT.

The V and J genes are TRBV9 and TRBJ1-5; maybe TRBD1 (6 bases). Germline CDR1 and CDR2: SGDLS and YYNGEE. The CDR3 extends over 16 amino acids. The V gene lost 0 bases and the J gene lost 3 bases, with 13 bases spanning the gap. CDR3 sequence: CASSVGEGGYNQPQHF. The DNA for the CDR3 is TGTGCCAGCAGCGTAGGGGAAGGGGGTTACAATCAGCCCCAGCATTTT.

The chain is built from TRBV6-4 and TRBJ1-6; D is unresolved. Trimming left V 2 bases short and J 0 bases short, with 11 bases between. Per germline, CDR1 MRHNA and CDR2 SNTAGT. The CDR3 loop spans 17 amino acids. The DNA for the CDR3 is TGTGCCAGCAGTGACGGCGCGGATAACTCCTATAATTCACCCCTCCACTTT. Translated, it gives CASSDGADNSYNSPLHF.

V usage is TRBV7-2 and J usage is TRBJ2-7; D not resolved. V lost 0 bases and J lost 11, with 8 bases in between. Germline CDR1 SGHTA, CDR2 FQGNSA. The CDR3 length is 11 residues. In nucleotides, the CDR3 is TGTGCCAGCAGCTTAGCGGCGGAAAAGTACTTC. Translated, it gives CASSLAAEKYF.